The source of this TCR beta chain is a study of human T cells and chemical hapten exposure (dated by TCRdb to the early 2020s). In terms of the full investigation: For sensitization, 2% DPC in acetone was applied to a roughly 2 cm by roughly 2 cm area of upper inner arm skin. The patient cohort, mostly female, included alopecia areata with under or over 50% scalp involvement, alopecia totalis and alopecia universalis. Libraries were pooled for sequencing, and variation in per-sample TCR yields was attributed mainly to small differences in library volumes within the pool. Patients additionally received weekly therapeutic DPC doses to the scalp throughout the roughly 23-week study period. Peripheral blood TCR repertoire changes were tracked in vivo in alopecia patients during primary and secondary sensitization to the hapten diphenylcyclopropenone (DPC). Some 29 alopecia patients gave blood for TCR sequencing at one to four time points (pre-sensitization, 2, 6 and 24 weeks). Blood was sampled from patients pre-sensitization (week 0) and at 2, 6 and about 24 weeks after DPC sensitization. Patch testing on the upper back used Finn chambers containing 0.01% DPC, with scoring done after 6 days according to International Contact Dermatitis Research Group standards. What the work shows at the level of the full study, not this receptor alone: Repeated subsampling changed both the strength of the expansion versus patch-test correlation and the threshold at which that correlation became significant. The number of TCRs above 1 in 1000 frequency did not change with DPC sensitization; there was no evidence of global repertoire structure alterations. Because every patient had alopecia, a presumed autoimmune disease, the patients' immune response might differ from that of healthy individuals. Significantly more large CDR3 similarity clusters were formed by expanded TCRs than by pre-sensitization or healthy control sets, consistent with antigen-driven responses. The number of PT1 expanded TCRs positively correlated with patch test score, significant at thresholds 8, 16 and 32 but not 4.

A word on this clonotype: Its antigen remains unidentified. Base-call qualities are not available, and no considerably larger clone is one nucleotide away.

Library generation was performed with RACE. Reads for this sample came from a NextSeq 500. During library preparation, unique molecular identifiers were attached to individual cDNA molecules so that TCRs could be counted in a quantitative, reproducible way. Each blood RNA sample was used to sequence both TCR alpha and TCR beta chains. The paper's data handling went like this. Samples had a median of roughly 98,000 TCRs, with a range from roughly 20,000 to 700,000. The Decombinator software suite was used to annotate the V, J and CDR3 of the TCR reads. For the PS versus PT1 abundance plots, all samples were subsampled to the same number of TCRs (28,000). Expanded TCRs were defined as absent before sensitization and observed at least eight times at the 2-week time point. TCRdb trimmed the raw reads at Q25, called clones with MiXCR and kept productive beta chains. Identical CDR3 protein sequences are pooled into one entry, listed with their most common genes and DNA. These V and J calls derive from TCRdb rather than the authors' analysis. In all, the sample holds 350,000 to 400,000 distinct CDR3 sequences, and 5% to 6.5% of those were seen once. Of the sample, roughly 2.6% falls within the top ten clones.

This specimen's time point label, per the study, means: pre-sensitization, week 0. This sample's treatment or condition label indicates: therapeutic diphenylcyclopropenone sensitization with weekly scalp DPC. At every patch-test visit, the blood draw took place before the patch test was put on. Patients were eligible if aged 18 to 70, diagnosed with alopecia and judged suitable for DPC therapy, and pregnant patients were excluded. Total RNA was extracted from unfractionated whole blood that had been collected in Tempus Blood RNA tubes. Relative to germline, V is 3 bases shorter and J is 0 bases shorter, with 8 bases between their ends. There are 14 amino acids in the CDR3, from cysteine to phenylalanine inclusive. Of the read, only the CDR3 DNA is kept; its 42 bases are in frame from base 1.

The receptor chain draws on TRBV12-3 or TRBV12-4 and TRBJ2-5; possibly the D gene is TRBD1, per 5 matching bases. Sequenced here: whole blood, sampled in connection with sensitization to the hapten diphenylcyclopropenone (DPC). The clonotype originates from a woman in her forties or fifties with alopecia areata. Some clones in this sample may be carry-over from other donors' samples. The CDR3 loop reads CASSFDRYQETQYF. The DNA is as follows: TGTGCCAGCAGTTTCGACAGATACCAAGAGACCCAGTACTTC.